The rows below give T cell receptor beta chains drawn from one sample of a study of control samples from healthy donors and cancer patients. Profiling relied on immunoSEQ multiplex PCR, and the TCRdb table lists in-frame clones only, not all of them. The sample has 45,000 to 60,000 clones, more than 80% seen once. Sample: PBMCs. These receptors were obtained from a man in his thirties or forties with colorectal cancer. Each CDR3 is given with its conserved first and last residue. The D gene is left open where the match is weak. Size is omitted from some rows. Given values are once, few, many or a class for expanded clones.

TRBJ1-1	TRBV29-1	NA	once	CSVERGQGGTEAFF	TGCAGCGTAGAGCGAGGGCAGGGCGGGACTGAAGCTTTCTTT
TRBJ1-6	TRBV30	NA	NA	CAWSVTGSSYNSPLHF	TGTGCCTGGAGTGTAACAGGGTCTTCCTATAATTCACCCCTCCACTTT
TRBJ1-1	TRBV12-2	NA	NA	CASRPRTGGDTEAFF	TGTGCAAGTCGCCCAAGGACAGGGGGGGACACTGAAGCTTTCTTT
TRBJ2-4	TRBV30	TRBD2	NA	CASGASGGADIQYF	TGTGCCTCCGGGGCTAGCGGGGGGGCAGACATTCAGTACTTC
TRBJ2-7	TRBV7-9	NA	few	CASSLQNEQYF	TGTGCCAGCAGCTTACAGAACGAGCAGTACTTC
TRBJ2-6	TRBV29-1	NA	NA	CSVQLAGANVLTF	TGCAGCGTCCAACTAGCTGGGGCCAACGTCCTGACTTTC
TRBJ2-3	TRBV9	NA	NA	CASSVSGGTDTQYF	TGTGCCAGCAGCGTTAGCGGTGGCACAGATACGCAGTATTTT
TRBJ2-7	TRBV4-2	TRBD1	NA	CASSQGTGGSYEQYF	TGTGCCAGCAGCCAAGGGACAGGGGGCTCCTACGAGCAGTACTTC
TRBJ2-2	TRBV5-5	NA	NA	CATKLWSTGELFF	TGTGCCACTAAACTTTGGAGCACCGGGGAGCTGTTTTTT
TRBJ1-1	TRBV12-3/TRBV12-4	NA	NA	CASSGENTEAFF	TGTGCCAGCAGTGGAGAGAACACTGAAGCTTTCTTT
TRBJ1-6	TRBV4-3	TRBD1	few	CASSQDRYRDRDSNFYNSPLHF	TGCGCCAGCAGCCAGGATAGATACCGGGACAGAGATTCTAATTTTTATAATTCACCCCTCCACTTT
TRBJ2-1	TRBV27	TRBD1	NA	CASSLFGTGYRNEQFF	TGTGCCAGCAGTTTATTCGGGACAGGGTATAGGAATGAGCAGTTCTTC
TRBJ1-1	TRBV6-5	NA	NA	CASSPAKGTEAFF	TGTGCCAGCAGTCCCGCGAAGGGGACTGAAGCTTTCTTT
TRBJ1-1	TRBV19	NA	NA	CASSVVGSYTEAFF	TGTGCCAGTAGTGTCGTCGGGTCGTACACTGAAGCTTTCTTT
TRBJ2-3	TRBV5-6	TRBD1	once	CASIWDREATDTQYF	TGTGCCAGCATATGGGACAGGGAGGCCACAGATACGCAGTATTTT
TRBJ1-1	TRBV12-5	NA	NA	CASALGVDNTEAFF	TGTGCTAGTGCCCTAGGGGTTGACAACACTGAAGCTTTCTTT
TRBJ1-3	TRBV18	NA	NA	CASSPPSGSGNTIYF	TGTGCCAGCTCACCACCGTCAGGGTCTGGAAACACCATATATTTT
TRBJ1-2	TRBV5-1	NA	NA	CASSSRVGYGYTF	TGCGCCAGCAGCTCCCGGGTGGGCTATGGCTACACCTTC
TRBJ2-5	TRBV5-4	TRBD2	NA	CASSLPGGTQETQYF	TGTGCCAGCAGCCTTCCCGGGGGGACCCAAGAGACCCAGTACTTC
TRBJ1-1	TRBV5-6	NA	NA	CASSLRMNTEAFF	TGTGCCAGCAGCTTACGGATGAACACTGAAGCTTTCTTT
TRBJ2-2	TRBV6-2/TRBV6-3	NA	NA	CASSYGPGSAGELFF	TGTGCCAGCAGTTACGGACCAGGGTCTGCCGGGGAGCTGTTTTTT
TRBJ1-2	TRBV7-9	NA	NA	CASSSAGAGDYGYTF	TGTGCCAGCAGCTCCGCGGGGGCCGGGGACTATGGCTACACCTTC
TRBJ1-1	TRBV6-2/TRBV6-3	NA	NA	CASSYTTRQPFEAFF	TGTGCCAGCAGTTACACCACCCGGCAGCCTTTTGAAGCTTTCTTT
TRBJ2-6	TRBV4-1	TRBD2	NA	CASSQERRRGANSGANVLTF	TGCGCCAGCAGCCAAGAACGTAGGCGGGGGGCCAACTCTGGGGCCAACGTCCTGACTTTC
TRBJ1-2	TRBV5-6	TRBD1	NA	CASSLGQGVSYTF	TGTGCCAGCAGCTTGGGACAGGGGGTAAGCTACACCTTC
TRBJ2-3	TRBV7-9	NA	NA	CASGGNRGNTDTQYF	TGTGCCAGCGGGGGGAACAGGGGTAACACAGATACGCAGTATTTT
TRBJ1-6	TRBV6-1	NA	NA	CASSEMIGLQKSPLHF	TGTGCCAGCAGTGAAATGATTGGGCTGCAGAAGTCACCCCTCCACTTT
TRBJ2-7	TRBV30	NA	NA	CAWSQVSYEQYF	TGTGCCTGGAGTCAGGTTTCTTACGAGCAGTACTTC
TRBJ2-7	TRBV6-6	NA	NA	CASGQPPYEQYF	TGTGCCAGTGGACAGCCGCCCTACGAGCAGTACTTC
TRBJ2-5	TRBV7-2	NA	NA	CASSLGGRGWETQYF	TGTGCCAGCAGCTTAGGGGGGAGAGGGTGGGAGACCCAGTACTTC
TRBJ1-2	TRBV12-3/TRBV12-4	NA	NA	CASSLRGQGGYTF	TGTGCCAGCAGTTTAAGAGGGCAGGGTGGCTACACCTTC
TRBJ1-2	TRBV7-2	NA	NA	CASSLGMGFNYGYTF	TGTGCCAGCAGCTTAGGCATGGGATTCAACTATGGCTACACCTTC
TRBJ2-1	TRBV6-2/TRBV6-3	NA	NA	CASSPQLEWSEQFF	TGTGCCAGCAGTCCCCAACTCGAGTGGAGTGAGCAGTTCTTC
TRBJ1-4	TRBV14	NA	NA	CASSQEGKLFF	TGTGCCAGCAGCCAAGAAGGAAAACTGTTTTTT
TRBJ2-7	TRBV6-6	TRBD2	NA	CASSYSRGAHYEQYF	TGTGCCAGCAGTTACTCGCGGGGGGCCCACTACGAGCAGTACTTC
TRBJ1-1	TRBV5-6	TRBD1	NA	CASSRTTTGGSTEAFF	TGTGCCAGCAGCCGTACCACGACAGGGGGCTCCACTGAAGCTTTCTTT
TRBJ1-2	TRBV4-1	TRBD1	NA	CASSLNRDRGDLYGYTF	TGCGCCAGCAGCTTAAACCGGGACAGGGGTGACCTCTATGGCTACACCTTC
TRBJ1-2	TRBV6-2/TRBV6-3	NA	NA	CASGYSSAAGGYTF	TGTGCCAGCGGTTACTCCAGTGCTGCGGGTGGCTACACCTTC